One sample yielded the 21 T cell receptor beta chains listed below, sequenced in a study of blood T cell repertoires in COVID-19. Method: immunoSEQ multiplex PCR; TCRdb's copy keeps in-frame clones and lacks some. The sample has some 88,000 clones; around nine tenths are singletons. Sequenced sample: peripheral blood. These receptors were obtained from a man aged 60 to 75 with acute or convalescent COVID-19.

This clone was seen only once. The chain has TRBV6-1 and TRBJ2-1; TRBD2 agrees at 9 bases. Germline loops: CDR1 MNHNS, CDR2 SASEGT. The CDR3 has 17 amino acids. The junction had 5 bases not matched to a gene; V was cut back by 2 bases and J by 0 bases. The CDR3 sequence: CASSEYLAGPSYNEQFF. In DNA, the CDR3 is TGTGCCAGCAGTGAATACCTAGCGGGACCCTCCTACAATGAGCAGTTCTTC.

The genes are TRBV6-5 and TRBJ1-1; TRBD1 is a possible D gene (6 bases). Trimming pared 6 bases from V and 11 bases from J, leaving 19 bases between. CDR1 and CDR2 from the germline V gene are MNHEY and SVGAGI. The CDR3 is 13 residues long. The CDR3 loop is CASSAPRGGQAFF. The CDR3 DNA reads as TGTGCCAGCAGCGCCCCGAGGGGTGGACAGGCTTTCTTT.

This chain connects TRBV6-5 to TRBJ2-7; TRBD1 matches at 10 bases. Looked up from germline, CDR1 is MNHEY and CDR2 is SVGAGI. This CDR3 spans 16 amino acids. Losses at the gene ends were 4 bases for V and 2 bases for J; bases not matched to a gene: 8. Written as DNA, the CDR3 is TGTGCCAGCAGTTCCGGTTGGGGACAGGGGACCTACGAGCAGTACTTC. The encoded protein is CASSSGWGQGTYEQYF.

This chain uses TRBV19 with TRBJ1-2, with 7 bases lining up with TRBD1. V lost 6 bases to trimming and J lost 4 bases; unmatched junction nucleotides: 14. This CDR3 has 16 amino acids. Germline CDR1 LNHDA, CDR2 SQIVND (reference sequence). CDR3 nucleotide sequence: TGTGCCAGTAGAAACCCCTACCGACAGGGTGGCTATGGCTACACCTTC. Amino acids: CASRNPYRQGGYGYTF.

The rearrangement joins TRBV30 to TRBJ1-6; 8 bases are shared with TRBD1. Germline-derived CDR1 and CDR2 are GTSNPN and SVGIG (reference sequence). Unmatched junction bases numbered 13, after V lost 0 bases and J lost 9 bases. This CDR3 is built from 17 residues. The CDR3 region is CAWSVLQGARSSSPLHF. Here the CDR3 DNA reads TGTGCCTGGAGTGTACTTCAGGGGGCCCGGTCGAGTTCACCCCTCCACTTT.

The rearrangement links TRBV5-1 to TRBJ2-7; 12 bases agree with TRBD2. V gave up 0 bases and J gave up 0 bases; unmatched junction bases: 10. The CDR3 is 19 amino acids. The germline CDR1 and CDR2 sequences are SGHRS and YFSETQ. The CDR3 nucleotides read TGCGCCAGCAGCTTGGGGTGGCTAGCGGGAGGGTTTATCTCCTACGAGCAGTACTTC. Translated, it gives CASSLGWLAGGFISYEQYF.

The chain is built from TRBV14 and TRBJ2-3, with D perhaps matching TRBD2 (6 bases). Between the trimmed V and J ends, which lost 0 bases and 6 bases, there was a span of 10 bases. There are 14 residues in the CDR3. Per germline, CDR1 SGHDN and CDR2 FVKESK. The CDR3 DNA reads TGTGCCAGCAGCCAAGATCTTGGGGGGGATACGCAGTATTTT. Residues: CASSQDLGGDTQYF.

This rearrangement joins TRBV10-2 to TRBJ1-1, with unresolved D. Looked up from germline, CDR1 is WSHSY and CDR2 is SAAADI. CDR3 length: 11 residues. V lost 3 bases and J lost 5, with 4 bases in between. The CDR3 coding sequence is TGCGCCAGCAGTGACCATACTGAAGCTTTCTTT. Amino acid sequence: CASSDHTEAFF.

This clone was counted only a few times. This rearrangement joins TRBV20-1 to TRBJ2-5; D is unclear. Germline V CDR1 and CDR2: DFQATT, SNEGSKA (reference sequence). V was cut by 3 bases and J by 5 bases, with 4 bases left in between. The CDR3 runs 10 residues. CDR3 in DNA: TGCAGTGCTAGTCTGGAGACCCAGTACTTC. Protein product: CSASLETQYF.

The V and J genes are TRBV6-1 and TRBJ1-2, with TRBD1 matching 7 bases. Germline lookup yields CDR1 MNHNS and CDR2 SASEGT. The CDR3 runs to 13 residues. J was trimmed by 4 bases and V by 5 bases; bases with no gene match: 4. The CDR3 nucleotides are TGTGCCAGCAGTCCAGGACAGGCCTATGGCTACACCTTC. This sequence encodes CASSPGQAYGYTF.

V is TRBV15 and J is TRBJ1-3; no reliable D call. This CDR3 region has 15 residues. Trimming cost V 0 bases and J 0 bases, with 6 bases left between them. Germline-derived CDR1 and CDR2 are LNHNV and YYDKDF (reference sequence). The CDR3 spells CATSRDRGSGNTIYF. CDR3 DNA sequence: TGTGCCACCAGCAGAGATCGGGGCTCTGGAAACACCATATATTTT.

The chain carries TRBV7-8 and TRBJ1-1; no reliable D call. The CDR3 totals 17 residues. Trimming stripped 2 bases from V and 0 bases from J, with 16 bases between. The V gene's germline CDR1 is SGHVS and CDR2 FQNEAQ. In DNA form, the CDR3 reads TGTGCCAGCAGCTTATCCCAAACTCCCTCAATGAACACTGAAGCTTTCTTT. Encoded protein: CASSLSQTPSMNTEAFF.

The J gene is TRBJ1-1, the V gene TRBV11-2; no clear D gene. V was clipped by 1 base and J by 4 bases, with 16 bases between them. The CDR3 spans 16 residues. The germline V gene has CDR1 SGHAT and CDR2 FQNNGV. The CDR3 bases are TGTGCCAGCAGCTTAGGAGTAGGCACATCAGGCACTGAAGCTTTCTTT. Translated: CASSLGVGTSGTEAFF.

V gene TRBV11-2 combines with J gene TRBJ2-1, with 9 bases identical to TRBD2. Trimming cost V 4 bases and J 1 base; bases outside gene matches: 5. CDR3 length: 16 amino acids. CDR1 and CDR2 from the germline V gene are SGHAT and FQNNGV. For the CDR3, the DNA is TGTGCCAGCAGCTCCCTGGCGGGGGGGTCCTACAATGAGCAGTTCTTC. Its protein product is CASSSLAGGSYNEQFF.

This clone was recorded once. V gene TRBV4-1 combines with J gene TRBJ2-1, with D hard to call. Deletions cut 4 bases from V and 6 bases from J, with 16 bases between. The CDR3 loop spans 15 amino acids. The germline V gene encodes CDR1 MGHRA and CDR2 YSYEKL. The CDR3 protein is CASSPSEVPGNEQFF. DNA for the CDR3: TGCGCCAGCAGCCCTTCAGAGGTCCCTGGCAATGAGCAGTTCTTC.

The V call is TRBV7-6, the J call TRBJ2-5; a weak D match, TRBD1 (5 bases). Between the trimmed V and J ends, which lost 0 bases and 5 bases, there was a span of 13 bases. CDR3 size: 15 residues. CDR1 SGHVS and CDR2 FNYEAQ come from the germline V gene. The CDR3 coding sequence is TGTGCCAGCAGCTTAGCGGGCAGGGCAAAGGAGACCCAGTACTTC. This gives the protein CASSLAGRAKETQYF.

This rearrangement joins TRBV19 to TRBJ2-2; 7 bases are shared with TRBD2. J lost 0 bases, V lost 7 bases, and 11 bases had no gene match. The germline V gene encodes CDR1 LNHDA and CDR2 SQIVND (reference sequence). The CDR3 has 17 residues. The CDR3 sequence: CASNSPGLTTNTGELFF. The CDR3 nucleotides are TGTGCCAGTAATTCACCGGGACTAACAACGAACACCGGGGAGCTGTTTTTT.

The chain is built from TRBV7-9 and TRBJ2-2, with TRBD1 matching over 9 bases. CDR1 is SEHNR and CDR2 is FQNEAQ in the germline V gene (reference sequence). The length of the CDR3 is 14 residues. The ends lost 5 bases at V and 5 bases at J; junction bases unmatched: 3. The chain's CDR3 is CASSRDRVTGELFF. CDR3 sequence (DNA): TGTGCCAGCAGCCGGGACAGGGTAACCGGGGAGCTGTTTTTT.

This clone was seen a single time. The V and J genes are TRBV6-6 and TRBJ2-7; TRBD2 aligns across 8 bases. Germline loops: CDR1 MNHNY, CDR2 SVGAGI (reference sequence). Trimming at V came to 0 bases and at J to 6 bases, leaving 7 bases not matched to a gene. This CDR3 is built from 15 residues. CDR3 in DNA: TGTGCCAGCAGTTACTCGTTGGCGGGGGGCCCCGAGCAGTACTTC. Protein sequence: CASSYSLAGGPEQYF.

V and J are TRBV30 and TRBJ1-2; D ambiguous. The V gene lost 4 bases and the J gene lost 3 bases, with 12 bases spanning the gap. This CDR3 has 13 amino acids. Germline V gene data show CDR1 as GTSNPN and CDR2 as SVGIG (reference sequence). The CDR3 loop reads CAWIPAGDYGYTF. The CDR3 coding sequence is TGTGCCTGGATCCCAGCCGGGGACTATGGCTACACCTTC.

The chain employs TRBV11-2 and TRBJ2-1; TRBD2 matches 9 bases. This CDR3 contains 15 residues. The germline gives CDR1 SGHAT, CDR2 FQNNGV. The V and J ends lost 4 bases and 6 bases, in that order; junction bases with no gene match: 7. The DNA for the CDR3 is TGTGCCAGCAGCTCAGCGGGAGGCTTAGGCAATGAGCAGTTCTTC. It codes for CASSSAGGLGNEQFF.